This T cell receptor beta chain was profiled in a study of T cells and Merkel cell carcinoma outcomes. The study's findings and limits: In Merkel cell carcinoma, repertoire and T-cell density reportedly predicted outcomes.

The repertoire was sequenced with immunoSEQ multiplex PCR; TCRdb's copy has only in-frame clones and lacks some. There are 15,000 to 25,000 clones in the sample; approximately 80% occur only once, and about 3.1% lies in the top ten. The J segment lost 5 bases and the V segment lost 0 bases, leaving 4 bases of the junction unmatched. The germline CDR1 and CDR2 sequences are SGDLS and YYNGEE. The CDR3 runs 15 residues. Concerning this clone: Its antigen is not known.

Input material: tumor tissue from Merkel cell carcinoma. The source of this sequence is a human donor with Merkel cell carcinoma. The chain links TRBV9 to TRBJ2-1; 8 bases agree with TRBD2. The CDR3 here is CASSVGGLAHNEQFF. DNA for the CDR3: TGTGCCAGCAGCGTAGGAGGACTAGCCCACAATGAGCAGTTCTTC.